These 13 T cell receptor beta chains were sequenced from one sample in a study of human T cells and chemical hapten exposure. Time point described: pre-sensitization, week 0. As to treatment: therapeutic diphenylcyclopropenone sensitization with weekly scalp DPC. TCRdb re-derived calls from the RACE reads in MiXCR, one entry per CDR3 protein. The sample has some 300,000 distinct CDR3 sequences, around 5.5% seen once. Sequencing was performed on whole blood, taken in connection with sensitization to the hapten diphenylcyclopropenone (DPC). Receptors were obtained from a young woman with alopecia areata. Some clones in this sample may be carry-over from other donors' samples.

Only a few counts were recorded for this clonotype. V and J are TRBV5-4 and TRBJ2-3; TRBD2 is a possible D gene (6 bases). The CDR3 contains 13 residues. Germline loops: CDR1 SGHNT, CDR2 YYREEE (reference sequence). The V end lost 3 bases, the J end lost 4 bases, and 9 bases lay between the germline ends. The CDR3 reads CASSSGLPDTQYF. CDR3 DNA: TGTGCCAGCAGCTCGGGACTCCCAGATACGCAGTATTTT.

This rearrangement joins TRBV7-2 to TRBJ1-4; TRBD1 is a possible D gene (6 bases). Trimming shortened V by 5 bases and J by 3 bases, and 13 bases separated the two germline ends. Germline V gene data show CDR1 as SGHTA and CDR2 as FQGNSA. The CDR3 covers 15 residues. The CDR3 spells CASSPNRAANEKLFF. The CDR3 nucleotides are TGTGCCAGCAGCCCTAACAGGGCGGCTAATGAAAAACTGTTTTTT.

This clonotype was picked up many times. The rearrangement links TRBV20-1 to TRBJ2-3, with 8 bases identical to TRBD2. J gave up 0 bases and V 6 bases, and 5 bases lay outside the gene matches. The CDR3 has 14 residues. Looked up from germline, CDR1 is DFQATT and CDR2 is SNEGSKA (reference sequence). The CDR3: CSAPRGGSTDTQYF. CDR3 bases: TGCAGTGCCCCCCGGGGGGGAAGCACAGATACGCAGTATTTT.

The rearrangement uses TRBV12-5 and TRBJ2-7; possible D gene TRBD1, 5 bases. Germline V gene sequence: CDR1 LGHNT, CDR2 FRNRAP. Trimming shortened V by 1 base and J by 3 bases, and 16 bases separated the two germline ends. The length of the CDR3 is 16 residues. This chain's CDR3 is CASGLGIGAYYYEQYF. The CDR3 region has the DNA TGTGCTAGTGGTTTGGGGATAGGGGCATATTACTACGAGCAGTACTTC.

This clonotype was found many times. The CDR3 loop is CASSYSIPPGGYGYTF. The CDR3 nucleotides read TGTGCCAGCAGTTACTCGATACCCCCAGGGGGCTATGGCTACACCTTC. This chain joins TRBV6-2 or TRBV6-3 and TRBJ1-2; 7 bases map to TRBD1. This CDR3 region has 16 residues. The J segment lost 4 bases and the V segment lost 0 bases, leaving 8 bases of the junction unmatched. From germline, CDR1 is MNHEY and CDR2 SVGEGT.

This clonotype was counted at least ten times. The chain links TRBV12-3 or TRBV12-4 to TRBJ1-1, with D possibly TRBD1 on 5 matching bases. The CDR3 sequence is 15 residues long. V gave up 4 bases and J gave up 0 bases, with 12 bases separating them. CDR3 amino acids: CASSSTQGLNTEAFF. In DNA form, the CDR3 reads TGTGCCAGCAGTTCCACTCAGGGTTTGAACACTGAAGCTTTCTTT.

The chain combines TRBV24-1 with TRBJ1-1; 9 bases are a match to TRBD1. This CDR3 has 16 residues. The V gene end was trimmed by 4 bases and the J gene end by 0 bases; junction bases not matched to a gene: 5. CDR1 and CDR2 (germline): KGHDR, SFDVKD. The CDR3 loop is CATSDAGQGLNTEAFF. For the CDR3, the DNA is TGTGCCACCAGTGACGCTGGACAGGGGCTGAACACTGAAGCTTTCTTT.

In its sample, this clonotype was seen a few times. The chain couples TRBV10-3 to TRBJ2-7, with TRBD1 identical over 7 bases. The germline V gene encodes CDR1 ENHRY and CDR2 SYGVKD. The CDR3 is 14 residues long. V trimming: 10 bases; J trimming: 3 bases; junction bases outside the gene matches: 12. The CDR3 DNA reads as TGTGCCACCGAGGACGAGACAGGGAGCTACGAGCAGTACTTC. Its protein product is CATEDETGSYEQYF.

This clonotype was recorded many times. The chain couples TRBV2 to TRBJ2-5; D is ambiguous. CDR1 and CDR2 from the germline V gene are SNHLY and FYNNEI. V lost 3 bases, J lost 4 bases, and 9 bases lay in between. This CDR3 contains 13 residues. CDR3 coding DNA: TGTGCCAGCAGTGAGGTTCGGTCAGAGACCCAGTACTTC. Its translation is CASSEVRSETQYF. Using reference TRBV2 and TRBJ2-5 for the parts outside the CDR3, the full variable domain is EPEVTQTPSHQVTQMGQEVILRCVPISNHLYFYWYRQILGQKVEFLVSFYNNEISEKSEIFDDQFSVERPDGSNFTLKIRSTKLEDSAMYFCASSEVRSETQYFGPGTRLLVL.

This clonotype was detected many times. The chain recombines TRBV5-1 with TRBJ1-1, with D unclear. Germline values: CDR1 SGHRS, CDR2 YFSETQ. The V end was cut by 4 bases, the J end by 1 base, with 11 bases between. The CDR3 totals 14 residues. The CDR3, as DNA: TGCGCCAGCAGCCTGTCTACGAAGAACACTGAAGCTTTCTTT. It specifies CASSLSTKNTEAFF.

This clonotype was detected many times. The chain is built from TRBV10-3 and TRBJ2-5, with a weak D call TRBD2 (6 bases). The V end was cut by 3 bases, the J end by 5 bases, with 16 bases between. Germline assignment: CDR1 ENHRY and CDR2 SYGVKD. The CDR3 has 15 amino acids. CDR3 sequence: CAISDPSSGGETQYF. In nucleotides, the CDR3 is TGTGCCATCAGTGATCCCTCCTCCGGAGGGGAGACCCAGTACTTC.

In this sample, this clonotype turned up a few times. For the CDR3, the DNA is TGTGCCAGCAGTTTAGATTTTCAGGGAATGAACACTGAAGCTTTCTTT. This translates into CASSLDFQGMNTEAFF. The V call is TRBV12-3 or TRBV12-4, the J call TRBJ1-1, with a tentative D call TRBD1 (5 bases). The CDR3 runs to 16 residues. Trimming took off 1 base at V and 0 bases at J, with 12 bases between the two ends.

The chain uses TRBV15 and TRBJ2-7; no definite D call. In germline, CDR1 is LNHNV, CDR2 YYDKDF (reference sequence). The CDR3 contains 13 residues. Between the trimmed V and J ends, which lost 1 base and 11 bases, there was a span of 15 bases. The CDR3 nucleotides read TGTGCCACCAGCAGAGTCGGTTCGGCAGAGAAGTACTTC. Its translation: CATSRVGSAEKYF.